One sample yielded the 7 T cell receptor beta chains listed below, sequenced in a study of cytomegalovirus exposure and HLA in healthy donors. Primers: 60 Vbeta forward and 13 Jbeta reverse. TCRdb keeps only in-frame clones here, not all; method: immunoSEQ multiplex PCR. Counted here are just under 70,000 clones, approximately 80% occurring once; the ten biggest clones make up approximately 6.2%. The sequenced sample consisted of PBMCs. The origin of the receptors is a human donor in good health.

CDR3 region: CASSGTGGSRGYTF. In DNA form, the CDR3 reads TGTGCCAGCAGCGGGACAGGGGGTTCGAGAGGCTACACCTTC. The J gene is TRBJ1-2, the V gene TRBV6-5; 11 bases map to TRBD1. The germline V gene has CDR1 MNHEY and CDR2 SVGAGI. The CDR3 has 14 residues. V lost 6 bases to trimming and J lost 8 bases; unmatched junction nucleotides: 8.

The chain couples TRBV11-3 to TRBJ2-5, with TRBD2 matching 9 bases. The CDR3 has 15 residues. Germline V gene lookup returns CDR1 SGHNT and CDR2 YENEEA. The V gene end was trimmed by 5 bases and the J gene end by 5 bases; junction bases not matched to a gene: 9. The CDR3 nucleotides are TGTGCCAGCAGCCTGCGGGGGGGGATCCGGGAGACCCAGTACTTC. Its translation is CASSLRGGIRETQYF.

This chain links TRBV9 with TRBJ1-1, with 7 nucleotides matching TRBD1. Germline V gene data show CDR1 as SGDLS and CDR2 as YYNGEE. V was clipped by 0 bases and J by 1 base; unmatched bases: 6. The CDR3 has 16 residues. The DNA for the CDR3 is TGTGCCAGCAGCGTAGACTATAGGGACAGGAACACTGAAGCTTTCTTT. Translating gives CASSVDYRDRNTEAFF.

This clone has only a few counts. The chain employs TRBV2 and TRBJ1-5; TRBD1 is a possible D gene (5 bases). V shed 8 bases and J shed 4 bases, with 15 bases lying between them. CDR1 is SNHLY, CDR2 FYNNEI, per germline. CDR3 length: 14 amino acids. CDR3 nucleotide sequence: TGTGCCAGCCACCCGACAGTTTCGAATCAGCCCCAGCATTTT. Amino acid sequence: CASHPTVSNQPQHF.

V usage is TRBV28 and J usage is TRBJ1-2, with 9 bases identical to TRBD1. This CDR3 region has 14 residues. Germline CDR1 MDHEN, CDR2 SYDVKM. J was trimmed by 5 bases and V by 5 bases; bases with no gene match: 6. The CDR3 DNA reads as TGTGCCAGCAGTCCGATTGGACAGGGGTATGGCTACACCTTC. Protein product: CASSPIGQGYGYTF.

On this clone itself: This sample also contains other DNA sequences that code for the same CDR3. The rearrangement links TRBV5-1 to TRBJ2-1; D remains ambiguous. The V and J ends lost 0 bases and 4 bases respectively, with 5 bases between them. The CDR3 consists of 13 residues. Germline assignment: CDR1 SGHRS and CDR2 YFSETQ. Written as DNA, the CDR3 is TGCGCCAGCAGCTTGGGTCAATACAATGAGCAGTTCTTC. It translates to CASSLGQYNEQFF.

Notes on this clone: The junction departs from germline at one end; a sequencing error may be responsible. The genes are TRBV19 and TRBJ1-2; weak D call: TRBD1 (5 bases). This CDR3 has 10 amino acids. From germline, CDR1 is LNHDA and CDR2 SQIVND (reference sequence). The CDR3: CASGAKEPYF. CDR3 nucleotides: TGTGCCAGTGGGGCTAAAGAACCGTACTTC.